The sequence of this T cell receptor beta chain was determined in a study of blood T cell repertoires in COVID-19. Method: immunoSEQ multiplex PCR; TCRdb's copy keeps in-frame clones and lacks some. The sample gives more than 110,000 clones, roughly four fifths of which show up once; 1.5% to 2% is in the top ten. Germline values: CDR1 SGHTS, CDR2 YDEGEE. Trimming removed 2 bases from V and 5 bases from J, with 10 bases in between. The CDR3 loop spans 13 amino acids. The sequence was obtained from a young woman who had been exposed to COVID-19. V gene TRBV5-8 combines with J gene TRBJ2-5, with D maybe TRBD2 (6 bases). The sequenced sample consisted of PBMCs or T cells enriched from blood (not recorded which). CDR3 nucleotide sequence: TGTGCCAGCAGCTTCAGAGGGAGGGAGACCCAGTACTTC. It translates to CASSFRGRETQYF.